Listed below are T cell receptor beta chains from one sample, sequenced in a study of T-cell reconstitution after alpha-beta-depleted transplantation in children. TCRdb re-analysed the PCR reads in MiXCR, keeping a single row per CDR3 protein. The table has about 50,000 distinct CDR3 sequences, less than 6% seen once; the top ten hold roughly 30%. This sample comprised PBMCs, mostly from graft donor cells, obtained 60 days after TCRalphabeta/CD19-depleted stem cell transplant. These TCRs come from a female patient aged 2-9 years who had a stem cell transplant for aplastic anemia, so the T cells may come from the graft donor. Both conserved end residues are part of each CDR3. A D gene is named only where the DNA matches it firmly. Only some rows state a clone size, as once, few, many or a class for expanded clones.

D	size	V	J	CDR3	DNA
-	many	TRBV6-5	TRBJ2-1	CASSYSWDPNEQFF	TGTGCCAGCAGTTACTCTTGGGACCCCAATGAGCAGTTCTTC
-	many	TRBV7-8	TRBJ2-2	CASSSLQGGGELFF	TGTGCCAGCAGCTCCTTACAGGGAGGCGGGGAGCTGTTTTTT
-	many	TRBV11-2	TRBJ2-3	CASSLRPPAGARTDTQYF	TGTGCCAGCAGCTTAAGACCCCCAGCAGGGGCGCGCACAGATACGCAGTATTTT
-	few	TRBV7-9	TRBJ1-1	CASSLARDPSATEAFF	TGTGCCAGCAGCTTAGCCCGGGACCCCAGTGCCACTGAAGCTTTCTTT
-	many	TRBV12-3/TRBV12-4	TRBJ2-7	CASSSFSGNEQYF	TGTGCCAGCAGTTCCTTTTCCGGGAACGAGCAGTACTTC
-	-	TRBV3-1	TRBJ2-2	CASSQGTGELFF	TGTGCCAGCAGCCAAGGGACCGGGGAGCTGTTTTTT
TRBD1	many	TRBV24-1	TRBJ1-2	CATSDPESGTAIGYTF	TGTGCCACCAGTGACCCCGAGTCCGGGACAGCCATAGGCTACACCTTC
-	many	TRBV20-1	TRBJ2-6	CSAVRSGANVLTF	TGCAGTGCCGTCCGCTCTGGGGCCAACGTCCTGACTTTC
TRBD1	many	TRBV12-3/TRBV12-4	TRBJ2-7	CASSFSGTGGYEQYF	TGTGCCAGCAGTTTTTCCGGGACAGGGGGCTACGAGCAGTACTTC
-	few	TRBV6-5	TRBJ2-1	CASSDNIDEQFF	TGTGCCAGCAGTGACAACATAGACGAGCAGTTCTTC
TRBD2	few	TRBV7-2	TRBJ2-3	CASSLGLVGVDTQYF	TGTGCCAGCAGCTTGGGACTAGTCGGCGTAGATACGCAGTATTTT
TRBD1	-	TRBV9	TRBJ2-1	CASGQGNPYNEQFF	TGTGCCAGCGGACAGGGTAATCCATACAATGAGCAGTTCTTC
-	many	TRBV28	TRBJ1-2	CASSLFNRASSYTF	TGTGCCAGCAGTTTATTTAACAGGGCGTCTAGCTACACCTTC
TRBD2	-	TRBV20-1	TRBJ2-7	CSARPSGMGTYEQYF	TGCAGTGCTAGGCCTAGCGGGATGGGAACCTACGAGCAGTACTTC
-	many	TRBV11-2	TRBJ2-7	CASSQRETEQYF	TGTGCCAGCAGCCAAAGGGAGACGGAGCAGTACTTC
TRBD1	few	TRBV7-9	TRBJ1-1	CASISLSGGATEAFF	TGTGCCAGCATCTCCCTTTCAGGGGGCGCAACTGAAGCTTTCTTT
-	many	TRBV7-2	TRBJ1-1	CASSSRGAEAFF	TGTGCCAGCAGCTCCAGGGGAGCTGAAGCTTTCTTT
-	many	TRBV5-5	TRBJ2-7	CASSLVGVGQRSSYEQYF	TGTGCCAGCAGCTTGGTGGGGGTTGGACAGAGGAGCTCCTACGAGCAGTACTTC
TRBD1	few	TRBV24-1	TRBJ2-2	CATSDRDRGNTGELFF	TGTGCCACCAGTGATAGGGACAGGGGCAACACCGGGGAGCTGTTTTTT
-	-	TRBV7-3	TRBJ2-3	CASSYGPTSDTQYF	TGTGCCAGCAGTTACGGGCCTACATCCGATACGCAGTATTTT
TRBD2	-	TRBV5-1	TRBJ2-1	CASSLAGAGYNEQFF	TGCGCCAGCAGCTTAGCGGGAGCGGGCTACAATGAGCAGTTCTTC
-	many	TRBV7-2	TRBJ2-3	CASSLWTRDTQYF	TGTGCCAGCAGCTTATGGACTCGCGATACGCAGTATTTT
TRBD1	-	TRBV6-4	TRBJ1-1	CASDRGHSEAFF	TGTGCCAGCGACAGGGGCCATTCTGAAGCTTTCTTT
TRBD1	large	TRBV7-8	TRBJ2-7	CASSVDRGREQYF	TGTGCCAGCAGCGTTGACAGGGGGCGTGAGCAGTACTTC
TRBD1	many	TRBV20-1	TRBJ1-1	CSARDPTGADTEAFF	TGCAGTGCTAGAGACCCTACAGGGGCCGACACTGAAGCTTTCTTT
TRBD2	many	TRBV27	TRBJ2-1	CARGGEREYNEQFF	TGTGCCAGAGGTGGGGAGCGGGAATACAATGAGCAGTTCTTC
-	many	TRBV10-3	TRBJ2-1	CAISGGANEQFF	TGTGCCATCAGTGGCGGGGCCAATGAGCAGTTCTTC
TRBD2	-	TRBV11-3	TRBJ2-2	CASSIDGGLAGGTGELFF	TGTGCCAGCAGCATCGATGGGGGACTAGCGGGGGGAACCGGGGAGCTGTTTTTT
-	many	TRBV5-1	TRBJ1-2	CASSRETATYGYTF	TGCGCCAGCAGCCGAGAGACAGCAACTTATGGCTACACCTTC
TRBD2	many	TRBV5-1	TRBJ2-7	CASSPGGVGEQYF	TGCGCCAGCAGTCCGGGAGGGGTCGGCGAGCAGTACTTC
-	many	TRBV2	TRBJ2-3	CASSAILTLTDTQYF	TGTGCCAGCAGTGCGATCCTGACCCTCACAGATACGCAGTATTTT